This T cell receptor (beta chain) was profiled in a study of shared clonotypes between healthy human individuals. The study ran the assay at deep level. Researchers divided each subset's genomic DNA evenly across several immunoSEQ plates. The method was immunoSEQ multiplex PCR; TCRdb's version includes in-frame clones alone and lacks a portion of them. This table has roughly 590,000 clones, around 95% appearing once. Overall study findings and caveats: Researchers sampled blood only, noting tissue repertoires likely differ.

The CDR3 contains 13 residues. Trimming took 3 bases from V and 6 from J, leaving 12 bases between them. CDR1 and CDR2 (germline): MDHEN, SYDVKM. Concerning this clone: Its antigen is undetermined.

Naive CD8 cells lacked CD45RO and underwent positive selection for CCR7, leaving out terminally differentiated effector memory CD45RA+ cells. The clonotype originates from a woman aged 25-40 years in good health. What was sequenced was naive CD8+ T cells sorted from blood. The genes are TRBV28 and TRBJ2-7; the D gene is possibly TRBD1 (6 bases). The CDR3 here is CASSLAGETEQYF. The CDR3, as DNA: TGTGCCAGCAGTTTGGCAGGGGAGACCGAGCAGTACTTC.